This TCR beta chain was captured by sequencing in a study of shared clonotypes between healthy human individuals. Study observations and caveats: Among donors, the sharing of clonotypes was expected to be influenced by sequencing depth.

TCRdb's copy holds only in-frame clones and misses some; the assay was immunoSEQ multiplex PCR. The sample shows about 680,000 clones, roughly 72% of them seen only once. Donors, without exception, were Caucasian adults residing in Nashville, Tennessee. The CDR3 length is 17 residues. Trimming at V came to 0 bases and at J to 5 bases, leaving 7 bases not matched to a gene. Per the germline V gene, CDR1 is SGHRS and CDR2 is YFSETQ. In regard to this clone: Its target is unknown.

The sequenced sample was memory CD4+ T cells sorted from blood. Documented subset: CD45RA-negative fraction. The gene calls are TRBV5-1 and TRBJ2-1, with 11 positions matching TRBD2. The clonotype comes from a woman in her twenties or thirties in good health. DNA for the CDR3: TGCGCCAGCAGCTTGGGGACTACTAGCGGGAGCCACAATGAGCAGTTCTTC. The encoded protein is CASSLGTTSGSHNEQFF.